This TCR beta chain was documented in a study of blood T cell repertoires in COVID-19. This CDR3 spans 13 amino acids. V lost 3 bases, J lost 5 bases, and 10 bases lay in between. Germline lookup yields CDR1 SNHLY and CDR2 FYNNEI. The protocol was immunoSEQ multiplex PCR, while the TCRdb copy is restricted to in-frame clones and leaves out a portion. The sample records 300,000 to 400,000 clones, 85% to 90% being singletons. The chain recombines TRBV2 with TRBJ2-5; the D gene is possibly TRBD2 (6 bases). The sequence was obtained from a woman between 70 and 85 years old with COVID-19, enrolled during active disease. The sample consisted of peripheral blood. The CDR3 sequence is CASSDLAKETQYF. The DNA for the CDR3 is TGTGCCAGCAGTGACCTAGCGAAGGAGACCCAGTACTTC.